This TCR beta chain comes out of a study of blood T cell repertoires in COVID-19. The protocol was immunoSEQ multiplex PCR, while the TCRdb copy is restricted to in-frame clones and leaves out a portion. The sample has 50,000 to 75,000 clones, around 80% seen once. Followed over time, Seattle patients had been enrolled while infection was active. The V and J ends lost 4 bases and 7 bases respectively, with 22 bases between them. Germline V gives CDR1 LGHNA, CDR2 YNFKEQ. The CDR3 has 16 amino acids. The sequence came from a man aged 60 to 75 with COVID-19, enrolled during active disease. The sequencing sample was made of peripheral blood. The chain carries TRBV4-2 and TRBJ2-5, with a weak D call TRBD2 (6 bases). CDR3 in DNA: TGTGCCAGCAGCCCCCGGGGGAGCGGAGCCCTAGGGACCCAGTACTTC. Its protein is CASSPRGSGALGTQYF.